The next 13 T cell receptor beta chains were all read from a single sample in a study of blood T cell repertoires in COVID-19. Sequenced by immunoSEQ multiplex PCR; TCRdb stores in-frame clones only, minus some. Counted here are nearly 90,000 clones, roughly 78% occurring once; the ten biggest clones make up approximately 15%. Material: peripheral blood. Receptor source: a woman older than 75 with acute or convalescent COVID-19.

V usage is TRBV7-2 and J usage is TRBJ2-7, with D perhaps TRBD1 (6 bases). Germline V gene lookup returns CDR1 SGHTA and CDR2 FQGNSA. V gave up 5 bases and J gave up 3 bases, with 14 bases separating them. The CDR3 runs 14 residues. Written as DNA, the CDR3 is TGTGCCAGCAGCCCCCGACAGGCGAGCTACGAGCAGTACTTC. Protein: CASSPRQASYEQYF.

This chain links TRBV5-5 with TRBJ1-1; D uncertain. This CDR3 comprises 13 residues. CDR1 SGHKS and CDR2 YYEKEE come from the germline V gene (reference sequence). Trimming left V 0 bases short and J 8 bases short, with 11 bases between. CDR3 protein: CASSLDGWLEAFF. The CDR3 DNA reads as TGTGCCAGCAGCTTGGACGGGTGGTTAGAAGCTTTCTTT.

Here the CDR3 DNA reads TGCGCCAGCAGCTTGGGGGGAGACGGAGATACGCAGTATTTT. Amino acids: CASSLGGDGDTQYF. The V and J genes are TRBV5-1 and TRBJ2-3, with D perhaps matching TRBD2 (5 bases). There are 14 residues in the CDR3. The V and J ends lost 0 bases and 5 bases respectively, with 10 bases between them. Germline V gene sequence: CDR1 SGHRS, CDR2 YFSETQ.

The chain uses TRBV6-5 and TRBJ1-2, with D maybe TRBD1 (6 bases). The CDR3 consists of 14 residues. CDR1 and CDR2 from the germline V gene are MNHEY and SVGAGI. V lost 7 bases, J lost 4 bases, and 16 bases lay in between. The CDR3 nucleotides are TGTGCCAGCACCCAAGCCGGACAGACCTATGGCTACACCTTC. It is translated as CASTQAGQTYGYTF.

The CDR3 loop reads CASSPPYQATSQPQHF. The CDR3 DNA reads TGTGCCAGCAGCCCACCCTATCAGGCCACGTCTCAGCCCCAGCATTTT. This chain links TRBV5-8 with TRBJ1-5, with D unresolved. The CDR3 is made up of 16 amino acids. Trimming left V 4 bases short and J 6 bases short, with 20 bases between. Looked up from germline, CDR1 is SGHTS and CDR2 is YDEGEE.

The J gene is TRBJ2-7, the V gene TRBV11-3; 7 nucleotides match TRBD1. Germline V gene data show CDR1 as SGHNT and CDR2 as YENEEA. The CDR3 length is 14 residues. V gave up 4 bases and J gave up 2 bases; unmatched junction bases: 5. Written as DNA, the CDR3 is TGTGCCAGCAGCTCCCGGGACAGTCCCTACGAGCAGTACTTC. It yields the protein CASSSRDSPYEQYF.

This clone was seen a handful of times. This chain uses TRBV5-1 with TRBJ1-1; no firm D call. From germline, CDR1 is SGHRS and CDR2 YFSETQ. This CDR3 region has 19 residues. The V end lost 4 bases, the J end lost 1 base, and 26 bases lay between the germline ends. The DNA for the CDR3 is TGCGCCAGCAGCCCGCGTCATCCGGGCGAACTAGGCCGGAACACTGAAGCTTTCTTT. Residues: CASSPRHPGELGRNTEAFF.

This clone was observed a few times. This CDR3 is CASSEFGQANQPQHF. The DNA for the CDR3 is TGTGCCAGCAGTGAATTTGGACAGGCCAATCAGCCCCAGCATTTT. The chain joins TRBV6-1 to TRBJ1-5; TRBD1 matches 7 bases. Trimming removed 2 bases from V and 3 bases from J; junction bases left unmatched: 4. The CDR3 runs 15 residues. Germline V lookup: CDR1 MNHNS, CDR2 SASEGT.

The chain joins TRBV25-1 to TRBJ2-2, with unresolved D. CDR1 and CDR2 from the germline V gene are MGHDK and SYGVNS. The CDR3 spans 15 residues. V lost 2 bases and J 6 bases, leaving 13 bases between the germline ends. CDR3 residues: CASSESWAPPGELFF. The CDR3 DNA reads TGTGCCAGCAGTGAAAGTTGGGCACCGCCCGGGGAGCTGTTTTTT.

The chain couples TRBV30 to TRBJ1-2; tentatively, D is TRBD1 (5 bases). V gave up 0 bases and J gave up 0 bases, with 8 bases separating them. Germline V lookup: CDR1 GTSNPN, CDR2 SVGIG (reference sequence). This CDR3 comprises 14 residues. CDR3 in DNA: TGTGCCTGGAGTGTACCGGGGGCTAACTATGGCTACACCTTC. Its translation: CAWSVPGANYGYTF.

The V call is TRBV7-2, the J call TRBJ2-5; 7 nucleotides line up with TRBD1. With 5 bases clipped from V and 2 bases from J, the junction kept 5 bases outside the gene matches. This CDR3 is built from 14 residues. Germline V gene data show CDR1 as SGHTA and CDR2 as FQGNSA. DNA for the CDR3: TGTGCCAGCAGCCCCCGACAGGGACAAGAGACCCAGTACTTC. Amino acid sequence: CASSPRQGQETQYF.

This clone was observed a handful of times. The J gene is TRBJ2-3, the V gene TRBV6-1; TRBD1 matches at 10 bases. This CDR3 region has 17 residues. After removal of 6 bases from V and 2 bases from J, the junction contained 11 bases not matched to a gene. Germline V gene sequence: CDR1 MNHNS, CDR2 SASEGT. This chain's CDR3 is CASSEPGQGILTDTQYF. In DNA, the CDR3 is TGTGCCAGCAGCGAACCGGGACAGGGGATTCTCACAGATACGCAGTATTTT.

V and J are TRBV6-2 or TRBV6-3 and TRBJ2-7; maybe TRBD1 (5 bases). CDR1 MNHEY and CDR2 SVGEGT come from the germline V gene. CDR3 length: 13 residues. V lost 6 bases and J 2 bases, leaving 11 bases between the germline ends. For the CDR3, the DNA is TGTGCCAGCAGCAACAGGTTTGCCTACGAGCAGTACTTC. The encoded protein is CASSNRFAYEQYF.